The T cell receptor beta chain described here comes from a study of blood T cells in healthy people across ages. General study points: When set beside aged donors, long-lived donors presented more naive CD4+ cells and higher diversity.

The table lists this clonotype with a few counts. No antigen is known for it. The second PCR ran about 6 to 12 cycles with a sample-barcoded 5' primer and J-beta primers. Each cDNA molecule was tagged by a template-switch adaptor with 12 random nucleotides. TCRdb re-called the 5' RACE reads with MiXCR, one entry per CDR3 protein. The sample shows about 1.5 million distinct CDR3 sequences, roughly two fifths of them seen only once. The clonotype originates from a woman in her late teens or twenties in good health. Sequenced material: blood.

The CDR3 DNA reads TGTGCCAGCACCCCCGGGACGGACAGCTGGGAAGCTTTCTTT. Residues: CASTPGTDSWEAFF. The chain joins TRBV28 to TRBJ1-1; D is possibly TRBD1 (6 bases). The germline CDR1 and CDR2 sequences are MDHEN and SYDVKM. Trimming took off 7 bases at V and 8 bases at J, with 20 bases between the two ends. This CDR3 contains 14 residues.